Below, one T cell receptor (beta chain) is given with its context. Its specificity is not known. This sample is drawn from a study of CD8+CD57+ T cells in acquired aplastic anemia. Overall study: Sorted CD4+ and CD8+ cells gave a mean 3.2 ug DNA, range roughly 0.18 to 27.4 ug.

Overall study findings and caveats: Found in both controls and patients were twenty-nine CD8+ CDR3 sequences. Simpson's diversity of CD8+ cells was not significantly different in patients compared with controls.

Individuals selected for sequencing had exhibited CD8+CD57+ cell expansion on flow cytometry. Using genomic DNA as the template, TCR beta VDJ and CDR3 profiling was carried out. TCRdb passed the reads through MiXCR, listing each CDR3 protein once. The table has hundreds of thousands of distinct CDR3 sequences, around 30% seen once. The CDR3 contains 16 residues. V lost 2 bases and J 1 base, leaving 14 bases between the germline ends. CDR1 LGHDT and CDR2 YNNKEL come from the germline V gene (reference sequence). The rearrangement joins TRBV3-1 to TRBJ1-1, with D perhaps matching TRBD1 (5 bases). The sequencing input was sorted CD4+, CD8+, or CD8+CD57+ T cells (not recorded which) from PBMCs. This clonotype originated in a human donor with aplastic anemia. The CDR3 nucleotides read TGTGCCAGCAGCCAAAGTATAAGGGGTGCGAACACTGAAGCTTTCTTT. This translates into CASSQSIRGANTEAFF.